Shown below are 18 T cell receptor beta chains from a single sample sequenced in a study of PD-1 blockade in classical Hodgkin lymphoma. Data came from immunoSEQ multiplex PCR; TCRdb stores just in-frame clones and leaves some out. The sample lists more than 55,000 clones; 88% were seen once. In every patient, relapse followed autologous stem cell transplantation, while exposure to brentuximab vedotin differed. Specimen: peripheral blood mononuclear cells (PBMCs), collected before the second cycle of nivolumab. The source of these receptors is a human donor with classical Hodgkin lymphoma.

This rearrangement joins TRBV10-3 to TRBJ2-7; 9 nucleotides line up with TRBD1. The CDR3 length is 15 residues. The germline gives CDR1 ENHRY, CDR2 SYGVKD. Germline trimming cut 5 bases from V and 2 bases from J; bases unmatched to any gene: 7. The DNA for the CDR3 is TGTGCCATCAGTCTAGACAGGGGGAAAACCTACGAGCAGTACTTC. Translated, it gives CAISLDRGKTYEQYF.

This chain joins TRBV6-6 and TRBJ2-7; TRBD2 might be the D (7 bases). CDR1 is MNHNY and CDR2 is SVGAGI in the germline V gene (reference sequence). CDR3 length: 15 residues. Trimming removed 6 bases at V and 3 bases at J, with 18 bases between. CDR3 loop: CASRFGGGYSYEQYF. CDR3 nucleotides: TGTGCCAGCAGATTTGGCGGGGGCTATAGCTACGAGCAGTACTTC.

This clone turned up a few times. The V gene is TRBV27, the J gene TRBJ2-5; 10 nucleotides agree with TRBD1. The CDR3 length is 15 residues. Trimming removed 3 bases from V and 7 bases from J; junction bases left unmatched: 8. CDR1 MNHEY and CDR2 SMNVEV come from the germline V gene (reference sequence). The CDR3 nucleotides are TGTGCCAGCAGTTTCAGGACAGGGGGGGACGGGACCCAGTACTTC. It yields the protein CASSFRTGGDGTQYF.

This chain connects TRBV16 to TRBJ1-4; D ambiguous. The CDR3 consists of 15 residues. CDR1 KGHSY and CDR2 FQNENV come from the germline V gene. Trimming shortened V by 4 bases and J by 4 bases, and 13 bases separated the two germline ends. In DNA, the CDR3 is TGTGCCAGCAGCCCGACGATGGTGGGTAATGAAAAACTGTTTTTT. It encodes CASSPTMVGNEKLFF.

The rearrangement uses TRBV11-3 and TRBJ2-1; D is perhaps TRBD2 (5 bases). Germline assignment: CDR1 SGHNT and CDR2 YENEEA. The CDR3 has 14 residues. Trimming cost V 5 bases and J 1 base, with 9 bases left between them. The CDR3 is CASSPRDSYNEQFF. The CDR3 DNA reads TGTGCCAGCAGCCCCCGGGATTCCTACAATGAGCAGTTCTTC.

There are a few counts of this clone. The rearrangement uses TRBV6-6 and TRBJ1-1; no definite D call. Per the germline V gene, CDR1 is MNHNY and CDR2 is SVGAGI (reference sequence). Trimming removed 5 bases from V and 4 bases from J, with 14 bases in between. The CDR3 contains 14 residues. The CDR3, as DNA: TGTGCCAGCAGTCCCCTCCCGGGGAGCACTGAAGCTTTCTTT. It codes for CASSPLPGSTEAFF.

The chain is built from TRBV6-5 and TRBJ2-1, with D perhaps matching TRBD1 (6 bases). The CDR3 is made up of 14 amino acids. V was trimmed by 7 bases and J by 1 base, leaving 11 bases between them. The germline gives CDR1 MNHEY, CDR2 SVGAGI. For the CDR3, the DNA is TGTGCCAGCACTAAGGACAGATCCTACAATGAGCAGTTCTTC. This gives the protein CASTKDRSYNEQFF.

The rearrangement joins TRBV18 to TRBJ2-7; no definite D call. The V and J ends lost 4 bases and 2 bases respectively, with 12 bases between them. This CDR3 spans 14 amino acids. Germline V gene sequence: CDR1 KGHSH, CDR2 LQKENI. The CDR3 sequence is CASSQGRWPYEQYF. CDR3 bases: TGTGCCAGCTCACAGGGCAGATGGCCCTACGAGCAGTACTTC.

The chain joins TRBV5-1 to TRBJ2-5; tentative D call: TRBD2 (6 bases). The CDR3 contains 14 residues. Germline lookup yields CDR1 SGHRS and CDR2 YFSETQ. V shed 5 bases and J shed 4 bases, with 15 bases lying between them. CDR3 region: CASRPGSTGETQYF. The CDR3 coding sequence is TGCGCCAGCAGGCCCGGGAGTACCGGAGAGACCCAGTACTTC.

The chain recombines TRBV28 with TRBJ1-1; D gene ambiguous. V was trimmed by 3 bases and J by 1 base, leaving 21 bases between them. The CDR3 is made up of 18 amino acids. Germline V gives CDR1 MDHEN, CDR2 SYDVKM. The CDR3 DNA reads TGTGCCAGCAGTTTTCTGGCTTTTCAGTATTTTGGGAACACTGAAGCTTTCTTT. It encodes CASSFLAFQYFGNTEAFF.

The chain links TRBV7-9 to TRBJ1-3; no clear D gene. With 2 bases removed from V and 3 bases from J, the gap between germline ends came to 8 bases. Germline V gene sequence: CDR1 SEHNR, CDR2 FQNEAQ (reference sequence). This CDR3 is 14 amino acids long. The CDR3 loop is CASSLTRVGNTIYF. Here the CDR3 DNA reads TGTGCCAGCAGCTTAACGAGAGTTGGAAACACCATATATTTT.

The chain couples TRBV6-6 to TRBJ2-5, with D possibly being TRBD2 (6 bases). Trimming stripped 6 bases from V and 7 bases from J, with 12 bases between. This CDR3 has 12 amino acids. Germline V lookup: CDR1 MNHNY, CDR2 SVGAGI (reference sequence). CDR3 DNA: TGTGCCAGCAGCCCCCGACTAGGGACCCAGTACTTC. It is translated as CASSPRLGTQYF.

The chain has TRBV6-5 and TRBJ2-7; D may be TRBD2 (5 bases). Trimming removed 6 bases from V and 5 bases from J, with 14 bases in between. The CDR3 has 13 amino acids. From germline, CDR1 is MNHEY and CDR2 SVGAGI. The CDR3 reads CASRGSGRDEQYF. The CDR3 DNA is TGTGCCAGCAGAGGGAGCGGACGGGACGAGCAGTACTTC.

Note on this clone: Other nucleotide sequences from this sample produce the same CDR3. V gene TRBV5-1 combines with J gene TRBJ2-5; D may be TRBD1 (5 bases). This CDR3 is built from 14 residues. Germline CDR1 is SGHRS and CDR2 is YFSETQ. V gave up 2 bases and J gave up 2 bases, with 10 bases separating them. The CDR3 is CASSFGQGQETQYF. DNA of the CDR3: TGCGCCAGCAGCTTCGGGCAGGGACAAGAGACCCAGTACTTC.

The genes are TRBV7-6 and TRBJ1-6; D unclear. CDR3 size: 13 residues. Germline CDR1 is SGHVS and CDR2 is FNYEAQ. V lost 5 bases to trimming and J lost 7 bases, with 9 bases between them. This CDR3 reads CASSDVLNSPLHF. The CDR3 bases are TGTGCCAGCAGCGACGTCCTGAATTCACCCCTCCACTTT.

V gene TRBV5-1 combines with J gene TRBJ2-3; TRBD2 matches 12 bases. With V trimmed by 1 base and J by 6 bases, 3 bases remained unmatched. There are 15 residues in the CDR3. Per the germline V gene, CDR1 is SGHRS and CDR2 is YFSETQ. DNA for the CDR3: TGCGCCAGCAGCTTGTTAGGGACTAGCGGGGATACGCAGTATTTT. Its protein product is CASSLLGTSGDTQYF.

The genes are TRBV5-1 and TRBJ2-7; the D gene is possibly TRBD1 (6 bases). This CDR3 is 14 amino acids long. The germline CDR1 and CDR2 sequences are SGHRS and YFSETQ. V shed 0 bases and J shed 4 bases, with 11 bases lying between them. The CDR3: CASSLGGPRYEQYF. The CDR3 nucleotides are TGCGCCAGCAGCTTGGGGGGGCCTCGTTACGAGCAGTACTTC.

The CDR3 bases are TGTGCTAGTGGTTTGGTAAGGGGTCAGGGCAAATCCTATGGCTACACCTTC. It is translated as CASGLVRGQGKSYGYTF. V usage is TRBV12-5 and J usage is TRBJ1-2; maybe TRBD1 (5 bases). The CDR3 sequence is 17 residues long. The V end lost 0 bases, the J end lost 4 bases, and 18 bases lay between the germline ends. Germline V gives CDR1 LGHNT, CDR2 FRNRAP. Drawing the rest from reference TRBV12-5 and TRBJ1-2, the complete variable domain is DARVTQTPRHKVTEMGQEVTMRCQPILGHNTVFWYRQTMMQGLELLAYFRNRAPLDDSGMPKDRFSAEMPDATLATLKIQPSEPRDSAVYFCASGLVRGQGKSYGYTFGSGTRLTVV.